These 31 T cell receptor beta chains were sequenced from one sample in a study of CD8 T cells in ankylosing spondylitis. TCRdb ran MiXCR on the 5' RACE reads and lists one entry per CDR3 protein. The sample holds approximately 110,000 distinct CDR3 sequences, more than 20% seen once. Sequencing was done on a sample of synovial fluid, either unsorted or a sorted T cell fraction (not recorded which). The source of these receptors is a male donor with ankylosing spondylitis.

This clonotype was counted a few times. The rearrangement uses TRBV5-6 and TRBJ2-1, with TRBD2 identical over 14 bases. Germline V lookup: CDR1 SGHDT, CDR2 YYEEEE. The J segment lost 8 bases and the V segment lost 3 bases, leaving 4 bases of the junction unmatched. The CDR3 sequence is 15 residues long. CDR3 protein: CASSSPGLAGDEQFF. CDR3 coding DNA: TGTGCCAGCAGCTCTCCGGGACTAGCGGGGGATGAGCAGTTCTTC.

In its sample, this clonotype was seen a few times. This chain joins TRBV7-9 and TRBJ1-1, with a weak D call TRBD1 (5 bases). From germline, CDR1 is SEHNR and CDR2 FQNEAQ (reference sequence). Trimming removed 5 bases from V and 0 bases from J, with 10 bases in between. This CDR3 is built from 14 residues. DNA for the CDR3: TGTGCCAGCAGCACGGGACTGCTGAACACTGAAGCTTTCTTT. It is translated as CASSTGLLNTEAFF. Together with reference TRBV7-9 and TRBJ1-1, the CDR3 gives the full variable domain: DTGVSQNPRHKITKRGQNVTFRCDPISEHNRLYWYRQTLGQGPEFLTYFQNEAQLEKSRLLSDRFSAERPKGSFSTLEIQRTEQGDSAMYLCASSTGLLNTEAFFGQGTRLTVV.

The chain is built from TRBV29-1 and TRBJ2-5, with D perhaps matching TRBD2 (6 bases). The CDR3 extends over 12 amino acids. The germline CDR1 and CDR2 sequences are SQVTM and ANQGSEA. Trimming pared 2 bases from V and 4 bases from J, leaving 8 bases between. CDR3 region: CSVEQAGETQYF. DNA of the CDR3: TGCAGCGTTGAACAAGCGGGAGAGACCCAGTACTTC.

This rearrangement joins TRBV27 to TRBJ2-7, with a tentative D call TRBD1 (6 bases). The ends were cut back, 3 bases at V and 0 bases at J, with 9 bases in the middle. The CDR3 has 14 amino acids. Looked up from germline, CDR1 is MNHEY and CDR2 is SMNVEV (reference sequence). The CDR3 here is CASSLYRDSYEQYF. CDR3 DNA sequence: TGTGCCAGCAGTTTGTACAGGGACTCCTACGAGCAGTACTTC.

The chain has TRBV19 and TRBJ2-5; 7 bases are a match to TRBD1. Germline V gene data show CDR1 as LNHDA and CDR2 as SQIVND (reference sequence). The CDR3 is made up of 13 amino acids. The V segment lost 6 bases and the J segment 2 bases; nucleotides outside the gene matches: 3. The CDR3 DNA follows: TGTGCCAGTAGGAACAGGGGTCAAGAGACCCAGTACTTC. Translation gives CASRNRGQETQYF.

Only a few counts were recorded for this clonotype. The J gene is TRBJ2-5, the V gene TRBV7-9, with D possibly matching TRBD2 (6 bases). V was clipped by 7 bases and J by 4 bases, with 10 bases between them. The CDR3 runs to 12 residues. Germline CDR1 reads SEHNR; CDR2 reads FQNEAQ (reference sequence). In nucleotides, the CDR3 is TGTGCCAGCACCAGGAGGGGAGAGACCCAGTACTTC. Translation gives CASTRRGETQYF.

The chain couples TRBV5-1 to TRBJ1-2; a possible D gene is TRBD1 (5 bases). The CDR3 length is 13 residues. Germline V gene data show CDR1 as SGHRS and CDR2 as YFSETQ. V gave up 4 bases and J gave up 4 bases, with 11 bases separating them. The CDR3 sequence is CASSLTGSYGYTF. Written as DNA, the CDR3 is TGCGCCAGCAGCCTTACAGGTTCCTATGGCTACACCTTC.

The chain is built from TRBV20-1 and TRBJ1-1; a weak D match, TRBD1 (5 bases). This CDR3 comprises 14 residues. Germline-derived CDR1 and CDR2 are DFQATT and SNEGSKA (reference sequence). With 6 bases removed from V and 3 bases from J, the gap between germline ends came to 17 bases. DNA of the CDR3: TGCAGTGCGTGGGGCGCGGGTGGGGACACTGAAGCTTTCTTT. It encodes CSAWGAGGDTEAFF.

This clonotype was seen only once. V is TRBV29-1 and J is TRBJ1-1; D uncertain. In germline, CDR1 is SQVTM, CDR2 ANQGSEA. Trimming removed 7 bases from V and 1 base from J, with 10 bases in between. The CDR3 is made up of 12 amino acids. Here the CDR3 reads CSAGRQNTEAFF. CDR3 DNA sequence: TGCAGCGCTGGGCGACAGAACACTGAAGCTTTCTTT. The full variable domain, with the rest looked up from reference TRBV29-1 and TRBJ1-1, is SAVISQKPSRDICQRGTSLTIQCQVDSQVTMMFWYRQQPGQSLTLIATANQGSEATYESGFVIDKFPISRPNLTFSTLTVSNMSPEDSSIYLCSAGRQNTEAFFGQGTRLTVV.

The J gene is TRBJ2-1, the V gene TRBV5-1, with 8 bases lining up with TRBD2. Germline V gives CDR1 SGHRS, CDR2 YFSETQ. This CDR3 is 17 amino acids long. Unmatched junction bases numbered 8, after V lost 0 bases and J lost 3 bases. This chain's CDR3 is CASSLGRAGAVYNEQFF. CDR3 in DNA: TGCGCCAGCAGCTTGGGGCGAGCGGGAGCGGTCTACAATGAGCAGTTCTTC.

This clonotype showed up just a few times. The chain uses TRBV19 and TRBJ1-5; 11 bases map to TRBD1. J lost 3 bases, V lost 3 bases, and 10 bases had no gene match. Germline CDR1 LNHDA, CDR2 SQIVND (reference sequence). This CDR3 contains 18 residues. The CDR3 nucleotides read TGTGCCAGTAGTATGCGTCCCGGGACAGGGGGTTCCAATCAGCCCCAGCATTTT. The encoded protein is CASSMRPGTGGSNQPQHF.

The gene calls are TRBV18 and TRBJ1-5, with 9 nucleotides matching TRBD1. The CDR3 consists of 18 residues. Germline V gene lookup returns CDR1 KGHSH and CDR2 LQKENI. V was pared by 0 bases and J by 2 bases, with 8 bases of the junction left unmatched. The CDR3 region has the DNA TGTGCCAGCTCACCACCGGGACAGGGCGCCGGTGGCAATCAGCCCCAGCATTTT. Its translation is CASSPPGQGAGGNQPQHF. Based on the CDR3 plus reference TRBV18 and TRBJ1-5, the full variable domain is NAGVMQNPRHLVRRRGQEARLRCSPMKGHSHVYWYRQLPEEGLKFMVYLQKENIIDESGMPKERFSAEFPKEGPSILRIQQVVRGDSAAYFCASSPPGQGAGGNQPQHFGDGTRLSIL.

There are a few counts of this clonotype. The rearrangement links TRBV7-8 to TRBJ1-1; TRBD1 is a possible D gene (5 bases). Germline V gene lookup returns CDR1 SGHVS and CDR2 FQNEAQ. Trimming pared 1 base from V and 8 bases from J, leaving 11 bases between. The CDR3 spans 13 residues. The CDR3 is CASSLEFTGEAFF. DNA for the CDR3: TGTGCCAGCAGCTTAGAGTTCACAGGAGAAGCTTTCTTT.

This clonotype was detected a few times. V is TRBV27 and J is TRBJ2-7; D possibly corresponds to TRBD1 (6 bases). The germline V gene has CDR1 MNHEY and CDR2 SMNVEV (reference sequence). The CDR3 consists of 15 residues. V was cut by 3 bases and J by 1 base, with 13 bases left in between. CDR3 protein: CASSFGPGHSYEQYF. In DNA form, the CDR3 reads TGTGCCAGCAGTTTTGGTCCGGGACATTCCTACGAGCAGTACTTC.

This clonotype was detected only a few times. This chain uses TRBV12-3 or TRBV12-4 with TRBJ2-3, with 9 bases lining up with TRBD2. V lost 6 bases, J lost 5 bases, and 6 bases stayed unmatched. The CDR3 has 14 amino acids. CDR3 bases: TGTGCCAGCAGCCCCCTAGCGGGACTAGATACGCAGTATTTT. Encoded protein: CASSPLAGLDTQYF.

This clonotype turned up a few times. V and J are TRBV18 and TRBJ2-7; no firm D call. CDR1 is KGHSH and CDR2 is LQKENI in the germline V gene. The CDR3 length is 13 residues. V was shortened by 1 base and J by 7 bases, with 11 bases between the two germline ends. The CDR3 reads CASSPLQDGEQYV. The CDR3 DNA reads TGTGCCAGCTCACCACTGCAGGACGGTGAGCAGTACGTC.

The V call is TRBV5-1, the J call TRBJ2-5; D is tentatively TRBD1 or TRBD2 (5 bases each). The CDR3 totals 15 residues. The germline V gene encodes CDR1 SGHRS and CDR2 YFSETQ. V lost 0 bases and J 2 bases, leaving 11 bases between the germline ends. The CDR3 sequence: CASSLGGFGQETQYF. CDR3 DNA: TGCGCCAGCAGCTTGGGGGGGTTTGGACAAGAGACCCAGTACTTC.

The V gene is TRBV7-9, the J gene TRBJ1-2, with TRBD1 as a possible D gene (6 bases). Trimming left V 1 base short and J 9 bases short, with 12 bases between. Germline V CDR1 and CDR2: SEHNR, FQNEAQ (reference sequence). This CDR3 comprises 13 residues. As DNA, the CDR3 is TGTGCCAGCAGCTTAGGACAGGCAGAGAGCTACACCTTC. Translating gives CASSLGQAESYTF.

This clonotype was counted between two and nine times. The V gene is TRBV11-3, the J gene TRBJ2-7; D is uncertain. CDR3 size: 14 residues. Deletions cut 4 bases from V and 1 base from J, with 11 bases between. The germline gives CDR1 SGHNT, CDR2 YENEEA. DNA for the CDR3: TGTGCCAGCAGCTACATATCCGGTTCCTACGAGCAGTACGTC. Translation: CASSYISGSYEQYV.

A few counts support this clonotype. V is TRBV28 and J is TRBJ2-1, with 8 bases that match TRBD2. Trimming took 6 bases from V and 4 from J; bases not matched to a gene: 8. CDR1 MDHEN and CDR2 SYDVKM come from the germline V gene. The CDR3 is 15 residues long. The CDR3 protein is CASRKAGEPYNEQFF. The CDR3 DNA is TGTGCCAGCAGAAAAGCGGGAGAGCCTTACAATGAGCAGTTCTTC. Full variable domain (outside the CDR3, taken from reference TRBV28 and TRBJ2-1): DVKVTQSSRYLVKRTGEKVFLECVQDMDHENMFWYRQDPGLGLRLIYFSYDVKMKEKGDIPEGYSVSREKKERFSLILESASTNQTSMYLCASRKAGEPYNEQFFGPGTRLTVL.

The sample holds one count of this clonotype. The V and J genes are TRBV28 and TRBJ2-3; TRBD2 might be the D (6 bases). Germline V CDR1 and CDR2: MDHEN, SYDVKM. The CDR3 runs to 15 residues. V lost 6 bases to trimming and J lost 4 bases, with 17 bases between them. The CDR3 nucleotides read TGTGCCAGCAGCCGATCGGGACTTCGGGCAGATACGCAGTATTTT. As protein: CASSRSGLRADTQYF.

The gene calls are TRBV10-1 and TRBJ2-1, with 8 bases fitting TRBD2. Germline values: CDR1 WNHNN, CDR2 SYGVQD (reference sequence). J was trimmed by 2 bases and V by 3 bases; bases with no gene match: 9. The CDR3 runs to 17 residues. The DNA for the CDR3 is TGCGCCAGCAGTGACGCCCAGCGGGAGAGACCCTACAATGAGCAGTTCTTC. Protein product: CASSDAQRERPYNEQFF.

This clonotype was detected a few times. The chain couples TRBV12-3 or TRBV12-4 to TRBJ1-6; D gene uncertain. Trimming removed 1 base from V and 9 bases from J, with 10 bases in between. CDR3 length: 14 amino acids. The CDR3 loop is CASSLGVVVSPLHF. DNA for the CDR3: TGTGCCAGCAGTTTAGGGGTTGTTGTTTCACCCCTCCACTTT.

The rearrangement links TRBV3-1 to TRBJ2-5; the match to TRBD2 covers 9 bases. The V and J ends lost 3 bases and 2 bases, in that order; junction bases with no gene match: 13. This CDR3 is 18 amino acids long. Germline V gene lookup returns CDR1 LGHDT and CDR2 YNNKEL (reference sequence). In nucleotides, the CDR3 is TGTGCCAGCAGCCAGGGGTCCCGGAGAGCGGGAGGACAAGAGACCCAGTACTTC. It specifies CASSQGSRRAGGQETQYF.

The chain uses TRBV30 and TRBJ2-7, with D possibly being TRBD2 (6 bases). Between the trimmed V and J ends, which lost 4 bases and 0 bases, there was a span of 10 bases. The CDR3 extends over 13 amino acids. Germline V lookup: CDR1 GTSNPN, CDR2 SVGIG (reference sequence). The CDR3 region has the DNA TGTGCCTGGACAGGGACTGACTCCTACGAGCAGTACTTC. As protein: CAWTGTDSYEQYF.

This clonotype has only a few counts. The rearrangement links TRBV7-8 to TRBJ2-3; D is unresolved. The V gene's germline CDR1 is SGHVS and CDR2 FQNEAQ. The germline V and J ends were trimmed by 2 bases and 6 bases, with 21 bases remaining between them. The CDR3 consists of 17 residues. CDR3: CASSLSAPWRSYDTQYF. The CDR3 DNA reads as TGTGCCAGCAGCTTATCCGCCCCCTGGCGTAGCTATGATACGCAGTATTTT.

This clonotype showed up many times. The rearrangement joins TRBV27 to TRBJ2-7; D may be TRBD1 (6 bases). CDR1 is MNHEY and CDR2 is SMNVEV in the germline V gene (reference sequence). CDR3 size: 14 residues. Trimming left V 3 bases short and J 0 bases short, with 9 bases between. The CDR3 DNA is TGTGCCAGCAGTTTTAACAGGGCCTCCTACGAGCAGTACTTC. It encodes CASSFNRASYEQYF.

This clonotype was recorded a few times. This chain joins TRBV12-5 and TRBJ1-1; no definite D call. Trimming cost V 7 bases and J 4 bases, with 16 bases left between them. This CDR3 is built from 14 residues. Germline assignment: CDR1 LGHNT and CDR2 FRNRAP. The CDR3 region has the DNA TGTGCTAGTGCTCTACGAGGTGGGGTCACTGAAGCTTTCTTT. This codes for CASALRGGVTEAFF.

The rearrangement joins TRBV27 to TRBJ2-1, with unresolved D. V was cut by 5 bases and J by 8 bases, with 25 bases left in between. The germline V gene has CDR1 MNHEY and CDR2 SMNVEV (reference sequence). CDR3 length equals 17 residues. CDR3 in DNA: TGTGCCAGCAGTCCCACCCCCCCAGGTGTGAGGACCGATGAGCAGTTCTTC. This sequence encodes CASSPTPPGVRTDEQFF.

V and J are TRBV24-1 and TRBJ2-1; D remains unclear. Germline V gene lookup returns CDR1 KGHDR and CDR2 SFDVKD. The CDR3 is made up of 14 amino acids. The V end lost 4 bases, the J end lost 6 bases, and 12 bases lay between the germline ends. The CDR3 bases are TGTGCCACCAGTGACTGGGGAAATGGCAATGAGCAGTTCTTC. Amino acid sequence: CATSDWGNGNEQFF.

There are a few counts of this clonotype. The chain employs TRBV19 and TRBJ1-1; D is ambiguous. The V end lost 0 bases, the J end lost 5 bases, and 7 bases lay between the germline ends. From germline, CDR1 is LNHDA and CDR2 SQIVND (reference sequence). This CDR3 region has 13 residues. The CDR3 sequence is CASSIERRTEAFF. DNA for the CDR3: TGTGCCAGTAGTATAGAACGTCGGACTGAAGCTTTCTTT.